The 13 T cell receptor beta chains below all came from one sample that was sequenced in a study of shared clonotypes between healthy human individuals. Sequenced by immunoSEQ multiplex PCR; TCRdb stores in-frame clones only, minus some. The repertoire holds about 990,000 clones, with approximately 80% as singletons. The sequencing input was memory CD4+ T cells from PBMCs. Subset noted: CD45RA-negative fraction. The receptors were gathered from a man between 18 and 35 years old in good health. Some clones in this sample may be carry-over from other donors' samples.

A note on this clone: This likely stems from a read error, as it lies one base from a far larger clone. Other DNA sequences from this sample encode an identical CDR3 as well. V gene TRBV6-6 combines with J gene TRBJ1-3; 7 bases are a match to TRBD1. From germline, CDR1 is MNHNY and CDR2 SVGAGI (reference sequence). Trimming took 5 bases from V and 0 from J; bases not matched to a gene: 1. The length of the CDR3 is 14 residues. CDR3 sequence reads: CASSRDSSGNTIYF. The DNA for the CDR3 is TGTGCCAGCAGTCGGGACAGCTCTGGAAACACCATATATTTT.

The chain couples TRBV5-6 to TRBJ2-7; weak D call: TRBD1 (6 bases). CDR1 is SGHDT and CDR2 is YYEEEE in the germline V gene. The CDR3 loop spans 14 amino acids. Trimming pared 3 bases from V and 4 bases from J, leaving 14 bases between. CDR3 sequence reads: CASSSRGAGYEQYF. CDR3 bases: TGTGCCAGCAGCTCCAGGGGAGCTGGGTACGAGCAGTACTTC. Full variable domain (remainder filled in from reference TRBV5-6 and TRBJ2-7): DAGVTQSPTHLIKTRGQQVTLRCSPKSGHDTVSWYQQALGQGPQFIFQYYEEEERQRGNFPDRFSGHQFPNYSSELNVNALLLGDSALYLCASSSRGAGYEQYFGPGTRLTVT.

V usage is TRBV14 and J usage is TRBJ2-7; the D is unclear. Trimming stripped 5 bases from V and 8 bases from J, with 16 bases between. Germline loops: CDR1 SGHDN, CDR2 FVKESK. The CDR3 runs 13 residues. The CDR3 bases are TGTGCCAGCAGCTTGGACCTGGGCCTCAAGCAGTACTTC. The encoded protein is CASSLDLGLKQYF.

The chain is built from TRBV30 and TRBJ1-2, with a tentative D call TRBD1 (6 bases). Germline CDR1 GTSNPN, CDR2 SVGIG (reference sequence). V lost 2 bases, J lost 3 bases, and 10 bases lay in between. The CDR3 extends over 13 amino acids. The CDR3 DNA sequence: TGTGCCTGGAGTAGGGGGGCTTACTATGGCTACACCTTC. This codes for CAWSRGAYYGYTF.

Regarding this clone: The sample carries other DNA sequences with the same CDR3. The CDR3 DNA sequence: TGTGCCAGCAGCTCCGGGACAGATTATGGCTACACCTTC. Translating gives CASSSGTDYGYTF. The V and J genes are TRBV28 and TRBJ1-2, with TRBD1 matching 7 bases. The length of the CDR3 is 13 residues. CDR1 is MDHEN, CDR2 SYDVKM, per germline. After removal of 6 bases from V and 5 bases from J, the junction contained 6 bases not matched to a gene.

The chain couples TRBV4-1 to TRBJ2-2; possible D gene TRBD2, 6 bases. The CDR3 is made up of 15 amino acids. V lost 0 bases and J lost 4, with 9 bases in between. Germline CDR1 and CDR2: MGHRA and YSYEKL. CDR3 in DNA: TGCGCCAGCAGCCAAGAGGCGGGGATCACCGGGGAGCTGTTTTTT. Translated, it gives CASSQEAGITGELFF.

This clone has only one observation. The CDR3 nucleotides are TGTGCCAGCAATCCCGGGACGGGATCCTACGAGCAGTACTTC. It codes for CASNPGTGSYEQYF. The chain couples TRBV2 to TRBJ2-5; D may be TRBD1 or TRBD2 (5 bases each). The DNA matches TRBJ2-7 better at its end, which makes the J call doubtful. The CDR3 is 14 amino acids. The germline V gene encodes CDR1 SNHLY and CDR2 FYNNEI.

This sequence joins TRBV5-1 and TRBJ2-5, with D possibly being TRBD1 (6 bases). The closer fit of TRBJ2-7 to the DNA end suggests the J call may be wrong. The CDR3 is 14 residues long. The V gene's germline CDR1 is SGHRS and CDR2 YFSETQ. DNA of the CDR3: TGCGCCAGCAGCTCGACAGGAGGAATCTACGAGCAGTACTTC. Residues: CASSSTGGIYEQYF.

The chain recombines TRBV2 with TRBJ2-5; the match to TRBD2 covers 7 bases. J gave up 14 bases and V 6 bases, and 9 bases lay outside the gene matches. The CDR3 is 11 amino acids. CDR1 and CDR2 (germline): SNHLY, FYNNEI. CDR3 residues: CASSPRDYQYF. CDR3 DNA sequence: TGTGCCAGCAGCCCTCGGGACTATCAATACTTC.

The J gene is TRBJ1-4, the V gene TRBV9; 9 bases align to TRBD1. This CDR3 is built from 15 residues. Trimming cost V 0 bases and J 7 bases; bases outside gene matches: 4. Germline CDR1 is SGDLS and CDR2 is YYNGEE. In nucleotides, the CDR3 is TGTGCCAGCAGCGTAGGTGGGACAGGGAGTGAAAAACTGTTTTTT. Amino acid sequence: CASSVGGTGSEKLFF.

This chain joins TRBV5-6 and TRBJ2-7; D is uncertain. The CDR3 is 12 amino acids. Trimming left V 3 bases short and J 3 bases short, with 7 bases between. The V gene's germline CDR1 is SGHDT and CDR2 YYEEEE. CDR3 protein: CASSWMSYEQYF. The CDR3 DNA is TGTGCCAGCAGCTGGATGAGCTACGAGCAGTACTTC.

CDR3 loop: CASSSKGDTQYF. The DNA for the CDR3 is TGCGCCAGCAGCTCCAAGGGTGATACGCAGTATTTT. V gene TRBV5-1 combines with J gene TRBJ2-3; no clear D gene. The germline CDR1 and CDR2 sequences are SGHRS and YFSETQ. There are 12 residues in the CDR3. V lost 3 bases and J 6 bases, leaving 8 bases between the germline ends.

The table lists this clone with many counts. The chain joins TRBV7-9 to TRBJ2-2; TRBD2 agrees at 11 bases. This CDR3 spans 17 amino acids. Germline V gene sequence: CDR1 SEHNR, CDR2 FQNEAQ (reference sequence). Trimming cost V 5 bases and J 3 bases; bases outside gene matches: 8. CDR3 region: CASSASGTSGYTGELFF. The CDR3 nucleotides are TGTGCCAGCAGCGCATCCGGGACTAGCGGATACACCGGGGAGCTGTTTTTT.